These 7 T cell receptor beta chains originate from one sample sequenced in a study of T-cell reconstitution after alpha-beta-depleted transplantation in children. This sample's TCRbeta library carried unique molecular identifier barcodes. TCRdb passed the PCR reads through MiXCR, listing each CDR3 protein once. In the table there are a few hundred thousand distinct CDR3 sequences, over 10% of which are singletons. The sequences come from PBMCs, mostly from graft donor cells, collected 360 days after TCRalphabeta/CD19-depleted stem cell transplant. These receptor sequences come from a male patient between 10 and 17 years old who had a stem cell transplant for acute myeloid leukemia, so the T cells may come from the graft donor.

The chain has TRBV9 and TRBJ2-2; 7 positions match TRBD2. The ends lost 0 bases at V and 6 bases at J; junction bases unmatched: 5. CDR1 and CDR2 (germline): SGDLS, YYNGEE. This CDR3 has 15 amino acids. CDR3 amino acids: CASSVVGGVPGELFF. The CDR3 DNA reads as TGTGCCAGCAGCGTAGTTGGGGGGGTACCCGGGGAGCTGTTTTTT.

The table lists this clonotype with many counts. J is TRBJ1-4 and V is TRBV7-9; a possible D gene is TRBD1 (6 bases). V was shortened by 8 bases and J by 3 bases, with 10 bases between the two germline ends. This CDR3 has 13 residues. CDR1 SEHNR and CDR2 FQNEAQ come from the germline V gene (reference sequence). DNA of the CDR3: TGTGCCAGCGGAACAGGGTCTAATGAAAAACTGTTTTTT. Translation gives CASGTGSNEKLFF.

This clonotype has a count of ten or more. The rearrangement joins TRBV20-1 to TRBJ2-1; 9 positions agree with TRBD1. J was trimmed by 4 bases and V by 8 bases; bases with no gene match: 6. This CDR3 contains 13 residues. Germline V gene sequence: CDR1 DFQATT, CDR2 SNEGSKA (reference sequence). Written as DNA, the CDR3 is TGCAGTTGGACAGGGGAAATATACAATGAGCAGTTCTTC. Protein sequence: CSWTGEIYNEQFF.

The rearrangement uses TRBV7-2 and TRBJ1-2, with 9 positions matching TRBD1. The CDR3 is made up of 17 amino acids. J was trimmed by 7 bases and V by 6 bases; bases with no gene match: 18. Looked up from germline, CDR1 is SGHTA and CDR2 is FQGNSA. The CDR3 loop is CASSLEDRGSPLGGYTF. CDR3 coding DNA: TGTGCCAGCAGTTTGGAGGACAGGGGCTCCCCCTTGGGTGGCTACACCTTC.

This clonotype was recorded many times. This sequence joins TRBV5-1 and TRBJ2-3, with D perhaps assigned TRBD1 or TRBD2 (5 bases each). CDR1 SGHRS and CDR2 YFSETQ come from the germline V gene. V lost 5 bases and J lost 0, with 19 bases in between. The CDR3 has 17 residues. The CDR3 protein is CASSSGTVVASTDTQYF. The CDR3 coding sequence is TGCGCCAGCAGTTCCGGGACGGTCGTTGCTAGCACAGATACGCAGTATTTT.

This clonotype was seen only once. A read error may be the cause here, since a much bigger clone is one base away. The chain is built from TRBV12-3 or TRBV12-4 and TRBJ1-2, with TRBD1 matching over 8 bases. The CDR3 has 14 amino acids. J lost 5 bases, V lost 4 bases, and 6 bases had no gene match. The CDR3 region is CASSWAQGVYGYTF. The CDR3 coding sequence is TGTGCCAGCAGTTGGGCACAGGGGGTATATGGCTACACCTTC.

V gene TRBV6-1 combines with J gene TRBJ2-3, with D tentatively TRBD2 (5 bases). The germline V gene encodes CDR1 MNHNS and CDR2 SASEGT. V was shortened by 2 bases and J by 4 bases, with 13 bases between the two germline ends. The CDR3 extends over 15 amino acids. CDR3 in DNA: TGTGCCAGCAGTGAACAAAGGACTCTACCAGATACGCAGTATTTT. It translates to CASSEQRTLPDTQYF.